This T cell receptor (beta chain) was obtained from a study of cytomegalovirus exposure and HLA in healthy donors. Study conclusions and caveats: CMV serostatus was the sole immune exposure information available. In an earlier analysis, about 87% or about 30%: the productive usage of most TCR beta V segments. A missense DCLRE1C variant was associated with V- and J-gene trimming of TCR beta chains in a later analysis, and an independent cohort replicated the association.

The PCR contained 60 Vbeta and 13 Jbeta primers. Here immunoSEQ multiplex PCR was the method, and the copy in TCRdb shows in-frame clones only, minus some. The table lists some 170,000 clones, roughly 79% of them singletons. Worth noting for this clone: Its antigen is currently unknown.

The V gene's germline CDR1 is MNHEY and CDR2 SMNVEV (reference sequence). The CDR3 extends over 15 amino acids. V lost 2 bases to trimming and J lost 1 base, with 11 bases between them. V usage is TRBV27 and J usage is TRBJ2-5; no clear D. The sequence derives from a man aged 35 to 55 in good health and CMV-seropositive. Sequenced input: PBMCs. Here the CDR3 reads CASSLSEASQETQYF. CDR3 DNA sequence: TGTGCCAGCAGTTTAAGTGAAGCTAGCCAAGAGACCCAGTACTTC.